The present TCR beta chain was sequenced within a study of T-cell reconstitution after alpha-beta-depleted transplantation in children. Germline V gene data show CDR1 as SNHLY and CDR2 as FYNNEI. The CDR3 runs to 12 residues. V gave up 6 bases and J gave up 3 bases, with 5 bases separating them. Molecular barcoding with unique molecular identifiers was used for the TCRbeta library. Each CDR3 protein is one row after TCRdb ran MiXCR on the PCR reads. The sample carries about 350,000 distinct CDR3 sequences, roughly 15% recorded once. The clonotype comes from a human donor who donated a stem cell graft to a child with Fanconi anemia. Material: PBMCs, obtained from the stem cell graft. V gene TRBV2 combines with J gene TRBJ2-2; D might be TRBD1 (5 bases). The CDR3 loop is CASRTDTGELFF. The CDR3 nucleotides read TGTGCCAGCAGGACAGACACCGGGGAGCTGTTTTTT.